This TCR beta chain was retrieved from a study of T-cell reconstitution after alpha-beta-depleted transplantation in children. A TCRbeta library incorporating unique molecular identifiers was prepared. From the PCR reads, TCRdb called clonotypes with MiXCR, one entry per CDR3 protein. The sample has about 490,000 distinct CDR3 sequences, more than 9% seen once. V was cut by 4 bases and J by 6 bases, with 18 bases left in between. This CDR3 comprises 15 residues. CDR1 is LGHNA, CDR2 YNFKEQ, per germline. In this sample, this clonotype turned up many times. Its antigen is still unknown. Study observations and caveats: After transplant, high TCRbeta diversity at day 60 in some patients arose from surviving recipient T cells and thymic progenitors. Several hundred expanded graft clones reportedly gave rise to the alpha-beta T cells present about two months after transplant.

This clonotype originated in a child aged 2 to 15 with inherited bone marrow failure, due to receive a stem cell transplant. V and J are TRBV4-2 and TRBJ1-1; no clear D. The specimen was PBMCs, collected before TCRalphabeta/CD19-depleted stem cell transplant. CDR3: CASSPHTKRVSEAFF. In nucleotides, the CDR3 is TGTGCCAGCAGCCCCCATACCAAGCGGGTGTCTGAAGCTTTCTTT.